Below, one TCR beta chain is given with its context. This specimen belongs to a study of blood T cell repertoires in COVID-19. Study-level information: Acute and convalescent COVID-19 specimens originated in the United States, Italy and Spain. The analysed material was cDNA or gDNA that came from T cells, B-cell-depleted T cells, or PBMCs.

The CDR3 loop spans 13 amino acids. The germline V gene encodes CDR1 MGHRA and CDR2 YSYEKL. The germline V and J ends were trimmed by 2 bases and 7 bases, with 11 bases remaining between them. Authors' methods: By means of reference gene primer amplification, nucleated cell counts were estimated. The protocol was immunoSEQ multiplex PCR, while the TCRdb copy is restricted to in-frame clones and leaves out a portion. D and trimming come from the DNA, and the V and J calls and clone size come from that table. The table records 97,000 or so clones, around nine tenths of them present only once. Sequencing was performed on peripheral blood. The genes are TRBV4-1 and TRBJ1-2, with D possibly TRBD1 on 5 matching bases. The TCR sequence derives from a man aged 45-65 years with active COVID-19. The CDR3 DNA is TGCGCCAGCAGCCAAAGTTGGGGCCTTGGCTACACCTTC. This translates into CASSQSWGLGYTF.